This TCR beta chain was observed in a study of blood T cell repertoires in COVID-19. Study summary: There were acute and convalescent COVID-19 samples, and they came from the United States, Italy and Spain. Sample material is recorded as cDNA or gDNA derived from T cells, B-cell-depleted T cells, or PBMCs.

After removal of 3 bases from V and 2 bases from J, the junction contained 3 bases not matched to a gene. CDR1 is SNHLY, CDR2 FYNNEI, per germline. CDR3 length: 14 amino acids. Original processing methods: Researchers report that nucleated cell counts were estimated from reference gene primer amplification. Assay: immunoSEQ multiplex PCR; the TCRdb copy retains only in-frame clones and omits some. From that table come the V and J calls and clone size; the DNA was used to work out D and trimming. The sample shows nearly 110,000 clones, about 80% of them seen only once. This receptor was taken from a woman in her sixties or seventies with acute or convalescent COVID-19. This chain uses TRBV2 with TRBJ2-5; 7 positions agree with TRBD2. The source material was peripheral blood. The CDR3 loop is CASSEGGSQETQYF. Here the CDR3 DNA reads TGTGCCAGCAGTGAGGGGGGGAGTCAAGAGACCCAGTACTTC.